These 10 T cell receptor beta chains share one sample of origin, sequenced in a study of cytomegalovirus exposure and HLA in healthy donors. Amplification used 60 Vbeta primers and 13 Jbeta primers. Some clones are missing from TCRdb's copy, which holds only in-frame ones; the method was immunoSEQ multiplex PCR. The sample records more than 150,000 clones, roughly 87% being singletons. Sequencing was done on a sample of PBMCs. These receptors all stem from a girl under three years old in good health and CMV-seronegative.

This chain uses TRBV9 with TRBJ2-7, with TRBD1 matching 9 bases. J was trimmed by 1 base and V by 3 bases; bases with no gene match: 5. Germline CDR1 is SGDLS and CDR2 is YYNGEE. The CDR3 is 15 residues long. In DNA, the CDR3 is TGTGCCAGCAGCGCGGGACAGGGAAAATCCTACGAGCAGTACTTC. This sequence encodes CASSAGQGKSYEQYF.

The genes are TRBV7-3 and TRBJ2-1; tentative D call: TRBD2 (7 bases). Trimming took off 1 base at V and 5 bases at J, with 9 bases between the two ends. The CDR3 spans 14 residues. Per the germline V gene, CDR1 is SGHTA and CDR2 is FQGTGA. Here the CDR3 DNA reads TGTGCCAGCAGCTTAAGCGGGGGCCACAATGAGCAGTTCTTC. Translating it yields CASSLSGGHNEQFF.

The chain joins TRBV15 to TRBJ2-7; D is possibly TRBD2 (5 bases). CDR1 LNHNV and CDR2 YYDKDF come from the germline V gene (reference sequence). This CDR3 contains 12 residues. The germline V and J ends were trimmed by 8 bases and 7 bases, with 15 bases remaining between them. CDR3 in amino acids: CATGSFGGEQYF. The CDR3 region has the DNA TGTGCCACCGGGTCTTTTGGAGGAGAGCAGTACTTC.

The chain has TRBV6-1 and TRBJ1-1; D is unresolved. V was trimmed by 6 bases and J by 0 bases, leaving 8 bases between them. Germline values: CDR1 MNHNS, CDR2 SASEGT. This CDR3 comprises 13 residues. The CDR3 loop is CASRAQVNTEAFF. In nucleotides, the CDR3 is TGTGCCAGCAGGGCACAAGTGAACACTGAAGCTTTCTTT.

CDR3 sequence (DNA): TGTGCCTGGAGTGTAGAGACAGCTCCTACTAACACTGAAGCTTTCTTT. This gives the protein CAWSVETAPTNTEAFF. The V call is TRBV30, the J call TRBJ1-1, with a possible D match to TRBD1 (5 bases). The V and J ends lost 0 bases and 2 bases respectively, with 16 bases between them. The germline V gene encodes CDR1 GTSNPN and CDR2 SVGIG (reference sequence). There are 16 residues in the CDR3. The entire variable domain, with the rest obtained from reference TRBV30 and TRBJ1-1, is as follows: SQTIHQWPATLVQPVGSPLSLECTVEGTSNPNLYWYRQAAGRGLQLLFYSVGIGQISSEVPQNLSASRPQDRQFILSSKKLLLSDSGFYLCAWSVETAPTNTEAFFGQGTRLTVV.

This chain uses TRBV4-1 with TRBJ2-7, with 12 bases fitting TRBD2. This CDR3 is 15 amino acids long. The germline gives CDR1 MGHRA, CDR2 YSYEKL. V lost 2 bases and J lost 4; bases outside the gene matches: 3. The chain's CDR3 is CASSQSTSGGYEQYF. CDR3 in DNA: TGCGCCAGCAGCCAATCGACTAGCGGGGGATACGAGCAGTACTTC.

The rearrangement uses TRBV2 and TRBJ1-5; TRBD1 matches 8 bases. V lost 2 bases and J lost 5; bases outside the gene matches: 11. This CDR3 has 17 amino acids. CDR1 is SNHLY and CDR2 is FYNNEI in the germline V gene. The CDR3 DNA sequence: TGTGCCAGCAGTGAACTCGGGAGGACAGGGTGGGATCAGCCCCAGCATTTT. Its translation: CASSELGRTGWDQPQHF.

The chain couples TRBV19 to TRBJ2-3; 8 positions match TRBD1. CDR1 is LNHDA and CDR2 is SQIVND in the germline V gene (reference sequence). J was trimmed by 2 bases and V by 4 bases; bases with no gene match: 5. The CDR3 has 15 residues. The CDR3 sequence: CASSNTGGFTDTQYF. The CDR3 DNA follows: TGTGCCAGTAGTAATACAGGGGGTTTCACAGATACGCAGTATTTT.

This chain uses TRBV6-6 with TRBJ1-3; the D is unclear. Germline V gene sequence: CDR1 MNHNY, CDR2 SVGAGI (reference sequence). This CDR3 has 11 amino acids. V gave up 8 bases and J gave up 1 base, with 3 bases separating them. The CDR3 DNA reads TGTGCCAGCGAGTCTGGAAACACCATATATTTT. Its protein product is CASESGNTIYF.

The V gene is TRBV30, the J gene TRBJ2-3; D is unresolved. Germline CDR1 reads GTSNPN; CDR2 reads SVGIG (reference sequence). The CDR3 runs 11 residues. The V gene lost 5 bases and the J gene lost 5 bases, with 8 bases spanning the gap. CDR3 sequence: CAWVSGDTQYF. CDR3 DNA: TGTGCCTGGGTGTCAGGAGATACGCAGTATTTT. Looking up the rest from reference TRBV30 and TRBJ2-3 gives the full variable domain: SQTIHQWPATLVQPVGSPLSLECTVEGTSNPNLYWYRQAAGRGLQLLFYSVGIGQISSEVPQNLSASRPQDRQFILSSKKLLLSDSGFYLCAWVSGDTQYFGPGTRLTVL.